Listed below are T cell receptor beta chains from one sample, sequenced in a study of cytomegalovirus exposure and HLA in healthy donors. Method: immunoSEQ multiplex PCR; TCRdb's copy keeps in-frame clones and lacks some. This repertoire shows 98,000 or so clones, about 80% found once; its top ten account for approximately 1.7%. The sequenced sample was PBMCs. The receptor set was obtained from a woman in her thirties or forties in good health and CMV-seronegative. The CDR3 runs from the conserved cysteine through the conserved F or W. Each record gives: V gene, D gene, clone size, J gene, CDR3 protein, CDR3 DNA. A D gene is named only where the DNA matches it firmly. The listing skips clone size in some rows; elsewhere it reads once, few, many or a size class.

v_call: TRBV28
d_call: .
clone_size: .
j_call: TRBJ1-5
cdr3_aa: CASRLRGFAQPQHF
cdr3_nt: TGTGCCAGCAGGCTCAGGGGATTTGCACAGCCCCAGCATTTT

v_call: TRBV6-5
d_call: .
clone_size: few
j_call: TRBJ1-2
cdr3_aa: CASSYDSKNYGYTF
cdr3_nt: TGTGCCAGCAGTTACGACAGCAAGAACTATGGCTACACCTTC

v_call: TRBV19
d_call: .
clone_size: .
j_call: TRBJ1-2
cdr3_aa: CASSQGLSTVIF
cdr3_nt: TGTGCCAGTAGCCAGGGACTATCAACGGTAATATTC

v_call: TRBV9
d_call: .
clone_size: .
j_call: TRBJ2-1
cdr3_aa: CASSPGSSYNEQFF
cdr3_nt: TGTGCCAGCAGCCCCGGGAGCTCCTACAATGAGCAGTTCTTC

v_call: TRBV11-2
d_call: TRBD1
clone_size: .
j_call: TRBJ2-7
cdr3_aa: CASSSYGQDLSYEQYF
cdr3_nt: TGTGCCAGCAGCTCGTACGGACAGGATCTTTCCTACGAGCAGTACTTC

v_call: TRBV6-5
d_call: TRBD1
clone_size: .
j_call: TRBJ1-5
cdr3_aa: CASSKSGQAQRHF
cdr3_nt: TGTGCCAGCTCCAAATCCGGACAGGCACAACGACATTTT

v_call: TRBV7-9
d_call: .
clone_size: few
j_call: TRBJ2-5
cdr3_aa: CASSWIDSPGTQYF
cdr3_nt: TGTGCCAGCAGCTGGATCGACAGTCCCGGGACCCAGTACTTC

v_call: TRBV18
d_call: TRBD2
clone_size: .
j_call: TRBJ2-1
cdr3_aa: CASSPWTSEYNEQFF
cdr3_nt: TGTGCCAGCTCACCATGGACTAGCGAGTACAATGAGCAGTTCTTC

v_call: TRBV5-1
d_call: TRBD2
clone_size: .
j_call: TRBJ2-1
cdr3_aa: CASSLASAGGSAEQFF
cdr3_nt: TGCGCCAGCAGCTTGGCGTCGGCGGGAGGATCTGCTGAGCAGTTCTTC

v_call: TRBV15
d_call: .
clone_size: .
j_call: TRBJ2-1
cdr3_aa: CATSRGGDSPYNEQFF
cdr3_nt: TGTGCCACCAGCAGAGGGGGGGACTCTCCTTACAATGAGCAGTTCTTC

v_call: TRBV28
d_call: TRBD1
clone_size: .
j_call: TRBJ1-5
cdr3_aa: CASSQPTGRGQPQHF
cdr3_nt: TGTGCCAGCAGTCAGCCGACAGGGCGAGGGCAGCCCCAGCATTTT

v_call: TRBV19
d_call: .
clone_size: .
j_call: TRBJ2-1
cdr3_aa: CASSPGGSYNEQFF
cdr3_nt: TGTGCCAGTAGTCCGGGTGGAAGCTACAATGAGCAGTTCTTC

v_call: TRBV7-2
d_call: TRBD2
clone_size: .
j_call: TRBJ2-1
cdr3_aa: CASSFSGRWDLAYNEQFF
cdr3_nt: TGTGCCAGCAGCTTTAGCGGGAGGTGGGACTTAGCCTACAATGAGCAGTTCTTC

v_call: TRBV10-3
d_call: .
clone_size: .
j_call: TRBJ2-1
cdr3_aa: CAISERGYNEQFF
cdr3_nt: TGTGCCATCAGTGAGAGGGGTTACAATGAGCAGTTCTTC

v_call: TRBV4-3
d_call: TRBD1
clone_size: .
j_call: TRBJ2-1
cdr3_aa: CASSPAGQGDNEQFF
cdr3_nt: TGCGCCAGCAGCCCCGCCGGACAGGGGGACAATGAGCAGTTCTTC

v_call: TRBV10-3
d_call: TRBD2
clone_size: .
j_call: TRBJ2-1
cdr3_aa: CAIEAEGGNNEQFF
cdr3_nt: TGTGCCATCGAGGCGGAGGGAGGGAACAATGAGCAGTTCTTC

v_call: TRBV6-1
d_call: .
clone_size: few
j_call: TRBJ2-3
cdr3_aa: CASSESLSGTDTQYF
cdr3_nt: TGTGCCAGCAGTGAAAGCCTGAGTGGTACAGATACGCAGTATTTT

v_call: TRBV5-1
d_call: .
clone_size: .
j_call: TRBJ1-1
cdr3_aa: CASSDLDSSNTEAFF
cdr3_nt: TGCGCCAGCAGCGACCTAGACAGCTCGAACACTGAAGCTTTCTTT

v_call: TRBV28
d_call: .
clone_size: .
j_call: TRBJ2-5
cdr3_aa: CASSLATEQETQYF
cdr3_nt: TGTGCCAGCAGTTTAGCAACAGAACAAGAGACCCAGTACTTC

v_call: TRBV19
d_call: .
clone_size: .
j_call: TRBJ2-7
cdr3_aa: CASSIAGNEQYF
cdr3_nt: TGTGCCAGTAGTATAGCCGGGAACGAGCAGTACTTC

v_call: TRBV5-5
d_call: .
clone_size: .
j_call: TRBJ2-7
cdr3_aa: CASGAGTSYEQYF
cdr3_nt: TGTGCCAGCGGGGCCGGGACTTCCTACGAGCAGTACTTC

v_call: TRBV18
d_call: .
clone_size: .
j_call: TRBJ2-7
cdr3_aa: CASSKTDLDLSEQYF
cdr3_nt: TGTGCCAGCTCCAAGACAGACCTTGATTTATCCGAGCAGTACTTC

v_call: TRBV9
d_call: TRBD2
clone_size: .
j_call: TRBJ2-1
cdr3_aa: CASSVGGLAGEYEQFF
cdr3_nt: TGTGCCAGCAGCGTAGGTGGACTAGCGGGAGAATATGAGCAGTTCTTC

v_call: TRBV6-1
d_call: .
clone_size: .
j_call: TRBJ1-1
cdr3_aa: CASSETGTLEAFF
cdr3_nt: TGTGCCAGCAGTGAGACCGGGACACTCGAAGCTTTCTTT

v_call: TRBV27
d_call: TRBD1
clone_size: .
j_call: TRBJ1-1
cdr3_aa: CASSRQGWNTEAFF
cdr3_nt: TGTGCCAGCAGTCGACAGGGGTGGAACACTGAAGCTTTCTTT

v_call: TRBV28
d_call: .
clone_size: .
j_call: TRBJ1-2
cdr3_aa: CASSLIDSLYGYTF
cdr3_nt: TGTGCCAGCAGTTTAATCGACAGCCTCTACGGCTACACCTTC

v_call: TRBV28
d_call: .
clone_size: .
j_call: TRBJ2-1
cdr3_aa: CASSPPIEVEQFF
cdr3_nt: TGTGCCAGCAGTCCCCCCATCGAGGTTGAGCAGTTCTTC

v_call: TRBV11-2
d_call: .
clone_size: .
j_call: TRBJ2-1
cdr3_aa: CASSLDFGDEQFF
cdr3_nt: TGTGCCAGCAGCTTAGATTTCGGGGATGAGCAGTTCTTC

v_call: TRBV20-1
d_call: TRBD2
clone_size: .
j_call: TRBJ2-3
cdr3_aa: CSARGTSAQYF
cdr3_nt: TGCAGTGCTAGAGGAACTAGCGCGCAGTATTTT

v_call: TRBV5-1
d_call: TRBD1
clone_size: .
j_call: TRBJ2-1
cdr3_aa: CASSFRDRGVNEQFF
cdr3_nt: TGCGCCAGCAGCTTCCGGGACAGGGGCGTCAATGAGCAGTTCTTC

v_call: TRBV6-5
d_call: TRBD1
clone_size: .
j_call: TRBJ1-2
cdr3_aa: CASSRTGNYGYTF
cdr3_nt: TGTGCCAGCAGTAGGACAGGGAACTATGGCTACACCTTC

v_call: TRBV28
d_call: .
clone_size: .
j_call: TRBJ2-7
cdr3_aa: CASSLVAGQSSYEQYF
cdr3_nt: TGTGCCAGCAGTTTGGTGGCGGGACAGTCCTCCTACGAGCAGTACTTC

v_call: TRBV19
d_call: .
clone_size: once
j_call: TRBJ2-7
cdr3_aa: CASSITVSYEQYF
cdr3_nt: TGTGCCAGTAGTATTACAGTTTCTTACGAGCAGTACTTC

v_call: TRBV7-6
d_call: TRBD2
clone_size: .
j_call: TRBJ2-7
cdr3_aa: CASSSSGNEQYF
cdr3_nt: TGTGCCAGCAGTTCTAGCGGGAACGAGCAGTACTTC

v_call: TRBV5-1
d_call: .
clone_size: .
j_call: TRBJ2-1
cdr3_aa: CASSLGSVNNEQFF
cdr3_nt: TGCGCCAGCAGCTTGGGTAGCGTAAACAATGAGCAGTTCTTC

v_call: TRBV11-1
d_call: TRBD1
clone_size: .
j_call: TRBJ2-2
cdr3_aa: CASSSPRRTGGMDTGELFF
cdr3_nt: TGTGCCAGCAGCTCACCCCGGAGGACAGGGGGTATGGACACCGGGGAGCTGTTTTTT

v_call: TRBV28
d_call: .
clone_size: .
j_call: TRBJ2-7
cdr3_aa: CASSSSVPYEQYF
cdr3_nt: TGTGCCAGCAGTTCCTCGGTTCCCTACGAGCAGTACTTC

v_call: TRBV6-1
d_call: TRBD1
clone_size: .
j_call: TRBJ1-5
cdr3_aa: CASSGDSITPQHF
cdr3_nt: TGTGCCAGCAGTGGGGACAGCATTACGCCCCAGCATTTT

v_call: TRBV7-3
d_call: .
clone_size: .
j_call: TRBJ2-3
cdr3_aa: CASSLTVQGYTDTQYF
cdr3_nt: TGTGCCAGCAGCTTAACGGTGCAGGGCTACACAGATACGCAGTATTTT

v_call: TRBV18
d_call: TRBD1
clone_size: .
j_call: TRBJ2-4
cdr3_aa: CASSDRQGHRNIQYF
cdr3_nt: TGTGCCAGCTCGGACCGACAGGGCCACAGAAACATTCAGTACTTC